The T cell receptor beta chain described here comes from a study of Graves' ophthalmopathy and Graves' hyperthyroidism. Study findings and constraints: Researchers report that a 13-signature model separated ophthalmopathy from stable hyperthyroidism, posting around 90% sensitivity and about 80% specificity.

RNA transcripts yielded amplified TCR beta CDR3 regions. HTBI primers primed a first-round RT-PCR, and a second-round multiplex PCR followed. TCRdb ran MiXCR on the multiplex PCR reads and lists one entry per CDR3 protein. The data show 350,000 to 400,000 distinct CDR3 sequences, roughly 18% seen once. V trimming: 6 bases; J trimming: 4 bases; junction bases outside the gene matches: 2. The CDR3 sequence is 14 residues long. Germline V gene lookup returns CDR1 MNHEY and CDR2 SMNVEV (reference sequence). This clonotype was seen at least ten times. The antigen remains unidentified. The chain carries TRBV27 and TRBJ2-5, with 13 bases matching TRBD2. This sequence originates from a woman aged 18-35 years with Graves' ophthalmopathy. Sample: peripheral blood. The CDR3 region is CASRGLAGRETQYF. In DNA, the CDR3 is TGTGCCAGCAGGGGACTAGCGGGACGAGAGACCCAGTACTTC.